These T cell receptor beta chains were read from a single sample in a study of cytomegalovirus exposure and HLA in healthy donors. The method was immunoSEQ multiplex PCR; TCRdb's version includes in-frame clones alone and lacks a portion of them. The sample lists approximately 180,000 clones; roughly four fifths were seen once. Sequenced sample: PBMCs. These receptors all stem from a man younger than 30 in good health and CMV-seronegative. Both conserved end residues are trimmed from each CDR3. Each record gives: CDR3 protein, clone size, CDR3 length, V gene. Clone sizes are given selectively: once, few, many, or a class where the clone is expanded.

CDR3: ASSPTGGAGDEQF; size: .; length: 13; V: TRBV7-3
CDR3: ASSPAASGTNTGELF; size: .; length: 15; V: TRBV18
CDR3: ASSSGTENTEAF; size: .; length: 12; V: TRBV9
CDR3: ASSPPWDRAYEQY; size: once; length: 13; V: TRBV18
CDR3: ASSPGYNTEAF; size: .; length: 11; V: TRBV30
CDR3: ASSTSGTDTQY; size: .; length: 11; V: TRBV19
CDR3: ASSQDSYEQY; size: .; length: 10; V: TRBV14
CDR3: ASSQEAGAREQY; size: once; length: 12; V: TRBV4-3
CDR3: ASSIGLGDTQY; size: .; length: 11; V: TRBV19
CDR3: ASSYNSKTPSSYEQY; size: .; length: 15; V: TRBV5-6
CDR3: ASVRGTEYGYT; size: .; length: 11; V: TRBV12-5
CDR3: ASTTYRDRNTGELF; size: .; length: 14; V: TRBV11-2
CDR3: ATSRDGRAGNTIY; size: .; length: 13; V: TRBV15
CDR3: ASSPGGSQPQH; size: .; length: 11; V: TRBV2
CDR3: AISEETPLAGTDTQY; size: .; length: 15; V: TRBV10-3
CDR3: ASSQDYNTEAF; size: .; length: 11; V: TRBV4-3
CDR3: ASSLRVAGGRETQY; size: .; length: 14; V: TRBV7-9
CDR3: ASSVDSSSGNTIY; size: few; length: 13; V: TRBV9
CDR3: ASRFEERSFSYNEQF; size: .; length: 15; V: TRBV12-2
CDR3: ASSLTGGTGELF; size: .; length: 12; V: TRBV7-7
CDR3: ASSSGQKNTGELF; size: few; length: 13; V: TRBV5-4
CDR3: ASSIRSGGDYGYT; size: .; length: 13; V: TRBV19
CDR3: ASIIGTGYGYT; size: .; length: 11; V: TRBV6-1
CDR3: ASSPWGGSTDTQY; size: .; length: 13; V: TRBV7-9
CDR3: ASGTGVPNYGYT; size: .; length: 12; V: TRBV5-6
CDR3: ARSPTASGEQF; size: .; length: 11; V: TRBV5-3
CDR3: ASSELGAQQETQY; size: .; length: 13; V: TRBV2
CDR3: ASSSDISTDTQY; size: .; length: 12; V: TRBV28
CDR3: ASSPGQGMNTEAF; size: .; length: 13; V: TRBV11-2
CDR3: ASSLSVGRDYEQY; size: once; length: 13; V: TRBV28
CDR3: SVELLAGGSYNEQF; size: .; length: 14; V: TRBV29-1
CDR3: ASTVWPYGYT; size: .; length: 10; V: TRBV6-1
CDR3: ASSIDPGQGSGAF; size: .; length: 13; V: TRBV19
CDR3: SSSLAGGIEQY; size: few; length: 11; V: TRBV7-9
CDR3: SVQGAHGYT; size: .; length: 9; V: TRBV20-1
CDR3: ASSLQGAREQY; size: .; length: 11; V: TRBV7-2